The sequence of this T cell receptor (beta chain) was determined in a study of control samples from healthy donors and cancer patients. The CDR3 extends over 15 amino acids. The germline gives CDR1 SQVTM, CDR2 ANQGSEA. Unmatched junction bases numbered 7, after V lost 0 bases and J lost 3 bases. Profiled with immunoSEQ multiplex PCR; TCRdb holds only in-frame clones, not every one. The sample has 50,000 to 65,000 clones; around 90% are singletons. This clone was detected only once. This clonotype was obtained from a man aged 30-40 years with colorectal cancer. This chain joins TRBV29-1 and TRBJ1-1, with 7 bases fitting TRBD1. Source material: PBMCs. This chain's CDR3 is CSVEDPGRGHTEAFF. The DNA for the CDR3 is TGCAGCGTTGAAGACCCAGGGAGGGGGCACACTGAAGCTTTCTTT. Full variable domain (remainder filled in from reference TRBV29-1 and TRBJ1-1): SAVISQKPSRDICQRGTSLTIQCQVDSQVTMMFWYRQQPGQSLTLIATANQGSEATYESGFVIDKFPISRPNLTFSTLTVSNMSPEDSSIYLCSVEDPGRGHTEAFFGQGTRLTVV.